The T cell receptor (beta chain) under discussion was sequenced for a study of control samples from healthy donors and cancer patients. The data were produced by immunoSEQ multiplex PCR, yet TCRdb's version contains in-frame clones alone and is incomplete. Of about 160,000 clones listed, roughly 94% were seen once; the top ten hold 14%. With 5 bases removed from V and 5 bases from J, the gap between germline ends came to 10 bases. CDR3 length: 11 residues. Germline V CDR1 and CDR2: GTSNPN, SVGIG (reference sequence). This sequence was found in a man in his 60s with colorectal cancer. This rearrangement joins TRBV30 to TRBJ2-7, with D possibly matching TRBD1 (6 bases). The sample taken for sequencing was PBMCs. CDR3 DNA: TGTGCCTGGCACAGGGTCGACGAGCAGTACTTC. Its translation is CAWHRVDEQYF.